Below, one T cell receptor beta chain is given with its context. Antigen unknown. Germline-derived CDR1 and CDR2 are SGDLS and YYNGEE. V dropped 4 bases and J dropped 4 bases, with 12 bases sitting between them. The CDR3 totals 13 residues. The primer mix had 60 Vbeta and 13 Jbeta primers. Sequencing was performed with immunoSEQ multiplex PCR; in TCRdb, only in-frame clones are kept and a portion is missing. The table shows about 110,000 clones, with about 83% occurring only once. This sample is part of a study of cytomegalovirus exposure and HLA in healthy donors. Whole-study results and caveats: TCR beta sequences numbering 16,951 were associated with HLA alleles at 0.05 false discovery rate in a later analysis. CMV serostatus stood as the only immune exposure information on hand.

Sequenced input: PBMCs. This chain joins TRBV9 and TRBJ2-7, with D maybe TRBD1 (6 bases). The TCR originated in a man younger than 30 in good health and CMV-seronegative. The CDR3, as DNA: TGTGCCAGCAGCAACGGACAGTATTACGAGCAGTACTTC. Its protein product is CASSNGQYYEQYF.